The subject of this entry is one T cell receptor beta chain. Its antigen is not identified. The sample is drawn from a study of early T cells in non-severe SARS-CoV-2 infection. Study information: From unsorted whole blood, bulk RNA was sequenced, and the chains remained unpaired.

Findings of the study overall: VDJdb matching skewed toward anti-spike CD8 responses, missing private and CD4 specificities.

Unique molecular identifier tags were affixed to discrete cDNA molecules. Via MiXCR, TCRdb re-called the 5' RACE reads, giving one row per CDR3 protein. This repertoire shows 86,000 or so distinct CDR3 sequences, 11% to 15% found once; its top ten account for 3% to 3.5%. The sequence derives from an adult who was a healthcare worker with PCR-confirmed SARS-CoV-2 infection or an uninfected control (not recorded which). Sequenced: whole blood.

CDR3 region: CASSADTRGETQYF. Here the CDR3 DNA reads TGTGCCAGCAGTGCGGACACCAGGGGGGAGACCCAGTACTTC. The chain links TRBV2 to TRBJ2-5; 7 bases are shared with TRBD1. The V gene's germline CDR1 is SNHLY and CDR2 FYNNEI. This CDR3 is built from 14 residues. J gave up 5 bases and V 4 bases, and 7 bases lay outside the gene matches. The full variable domain, with the rest looked up from reference TRBV2 and TRBJ2-5, is EPEVTQTPSHQVTQMGQEVILRCVPISNHLYFYWYRQILGQKVEFLVSFYNNEISEKSEIFDDQFSVERPDGSNFTLKIRSTKLEDSAMYFCASSADTRGETQYFGPGTRLLVL.